Each of the 22 T cell receptor beta chains below was sequenced from the same sample in a study of Ad26.COV2.S vaccination and SARS-CoV-2 variants. Documented treatment: about 20 received Ad26.COV2.S at low or high dose, single or two shots; roughly five received placebo; per-sample allocation not given. Specimens were obtained on day 63 following the first vaccine or placebo injection. TCRdb's table, derived via immunoSEQ multiplex PCR, lists solely in-frame clones and lacks some. Of under 600,000 clones listed, approximately 90% were seen once; the top ten hold roughly 1.7%. The input for sequencing was peripheral blood, taken in a trial of Ad26.COV2.S vaccine versus placebo. The receptors stem from a person between 18 and 59 years old who received the Ad26.COV2.S COVID-19 vaccine or a placebo.

This clone was observed a handful of times. The chain uses TRBV29-1 and TRBJ2-7; 8 nucleotides match TRBD2. CDR1 and CDR2 (germline): SQVTM, ANQGSEA. Trimming cost V 6 bases and J 5 bases; bases outside gene matches: 3. This CDR3 is 11 amino acids long. CDR3 nucleotide sequence: TGCAGCGTGCGGGAGGTTAACGAGCAGTACTTC. Translated, it gives CSVREVNEQYF.

The rearrangement links TRBV28 to TRBJ1-2, with D perhaps matching TRBD1 (5 bases). From germline, CDR1 is MDHEN and CDR2 SYDVKM. Between the trimmed V and J ends, which lost 2 bases and 9 bases, there was a span of 22 bases. The CDR3 loop spans 16 amino acids. CDR3 sequence reads: CASSLQTQGFRISYTF. The CDR3 coding sequence is TGTGCCAGCAGTTTACAAACCCAGGGTTTTCGTATCAGCTACACCTTC.

The genes are TRBV2 and TRBJ1-5, with unresolved D. Trimming stripped 7 bases from V and 4 bases from J, with 8 bases between. CDR1 and CDR2 from the germline V gene are SNHLY and FYNNEI. This CDR3 contains 12 residues. The CDR3 nucleotides read TGTGCCAGCAAGGAAGGGAATCAGCCCCAGCATTTT. It codes for CASKEGNQPQHF.

As concerns this clone: Additional DNA sequences in this sample encode the identical CDR3. The CDR3 DNA is TGTGCCAGCAGTTACTCGGTCTCCCAAGAGACCCAGTACTTC. It codes for CASSYSVSQETQYF. The chain links TRBV6-5 to TRBJ2-5; D gene uncertain. Trimming took off 0 bases at V and 1 base at J, with 6 bases between the two ends. The CDR3 runs 14 residues. Germline CDR1 reads MNHEY; CDR2 reads SVGAGI.

The gene calls are TRBV27 and TRBJ2-5, with D possibly being TRBD2 (6 bases). Germline V CDR1 and CDR2: MNHEY, SMNVEV (reference sequence). V was pared by 10 bases and J by 3 bases, with 30 bases between. This CDR3 contains 18 residues. CDR3 sequence reads: CATAETRRLGGPKETQYF. For the CDR3, the DNA is TGTGCCACCGCAGAAACTAGAAGGTTGGGAGGACCAAAAGAGACCCAGTACTTC.

V is TRBV15 and J is TRBJ1-1; D unclear. V lost 0 bases and J lost 6, with 14 bases in between. The germline V gene encodes CDR1 LNHNV and CDR2 YYDKDF (reference sequence). The CDR3 length is 15 residues. CDR3 in amino acids: CATSREGRRLPEAFF. CDR3 nucleotides: TGTGCCACCAGCAGAGAAGGGCGGCGACTCCCTGAAGCTTTCTTT.

The chain couples TRBV6-5 to TRBJ1-5, with D perhaps TRBD1 (5 bases). Deletions cut 2 bases from V and 2 bases from J, with 10 bases between. Germline V gene sequence: CDR1 MNHEY, CDR2 SVGAGI. The CDR3 is made up of 15 amino acids. In DNA, the CDR3 is TGTGCCAGCAGTTACGGGGGATCCGGCAATCAGCCCCAGCATTTT. Amino acid sequence: CASSYGGSGNQPQHF.

The V gene is TRBV14, the J gene TRBJ2-2; D assignment may be TRBD1 or TRBD2 (5 bases each). The CDR3 is 17 amino acids. The V end was cut by 4 bases, the J end by 1 base, with 16 bases between. Per germline, CDR1 SGHDN and CDR2 FVKESK. The CDR3 loop is CASSPVQGRMNTGELFF. In nucleotides, the CDR3 is TGTGCCAGCAGCCCGGTTCAGGGACGGATGAACACCGGGGAGCTGTTTTTT.

The sample holds one count of this clone. The rearrangement joins TRBV4-3 to TRBJ1-3; the match to TRBD1 covers 7 bases. Unmatched junction bases numbered 8, after V lost 0 bases and J lost 9 bases. Germline lookup yields CDR1 LGHNA and CDR2 YSLEER. The CDR3 spans 15 residues. CDR3 in DNA: TGCGCCAGCAGCCAAGATAGGTCCCAGGGGGGCACCATATATTTT. Encoded protein: CASSQDRSQGGTIYF.

This clone was detected a few times. CDR3 amino acids: CASSPPGFDTYEQYF. The CDR3 DNA reads TGTGCCAGCAGCCCACCTGGGTTCGACACCTACGAGCAGTACTTC. The gene calls are TRBV7-9 and TRBJ2-7; D is undetermined. In germline, CDR1 is SEHNR, CDR2 FQNEAQ (reference sequence). The length of the CDR3 is 15 residues. V lost 5 bases, J lost 2 bases, and 16 bases lay in between.

In this sample, this clone turned up a few times. CDR3 protein: CASSPVGKGYGYTF. CDR3 nucleotide sequence: TGTGCCAGCAGCCCGGTGGGGAAAGGGTATGGCTACACCTTC. This sequence joins TRBV7-8 and TRBJ1-2; D unclear. V shed 5 bases and J shed 5 bases, with 15 bases lying between them. This CDR3 comprises 14 residues. Per the germline V gene, CDR1 is SGHVS and CDR2 is FQNEAQ.

The chain employs TRBV6-6 and TRBJ2-1, with TRBD2 matching 10 bases. CDR1 MNHNY and CDR2 SVGAGI come from the germline V gene (reference sequence). CDR3 length: 20 residues. V was pared by 5 bases and J by 6 bases, with 22 bases of the junction left unmatched. The CDR3 here is CASSRRGQWTSGASPNEQFF. The CDR3 nucleotides are TGTGCCAGCAGTCGACGGGGACAATGGACTAGCGGTGCCTCCCCCAATGAGCAGTTCTTC.

This rearrangement joins TRBV11-3 to TRBJ2-1; 7 bases agree with TRBD1. The germline V gene has CDR1 SGHNT and CDR2 YENEEA. CDR3 length: 16 amino acids. Losses at the gene ends were 5 bases for V and 4 bases for J; bases not matched to a gene: 11. The CDR3: CASSQDDRVTYNEQFF. CDR3 coding DNA: TGTGCCAGCAGCCAGGACGACAGGGTCACATACAATGAGCAGTTCTTC.

This chain connects TRBV7-2 to TRBJ2-7; 8 bases map to TRBD1. Looked up from germline, CDR1 is SGHTA and CDR2 is FQGNSA. J gave up 0 bases and V 10 bases, and 11 bases lay outside the gene matches. This CDR3 comprises 15 residues. The CDR3 sequence is CATSQGATTSYEQYF. As DNA, the CDR3 is TGTGCCACCTCCCAGGGGGCAACCACCTCCTACGAGCAGTACTTC. Full variable domain (remainder filled in from reference TRBV7-2 and TRBJ2-7): GAGVSQSPSNKVTEKGKDVELRCDPISGHTALYWYRQSLGQGLEFLIYFQGNSAPDKSGLPSDRFSAERTGGSVSTLTIQRTQQEDSAVYLCATSQGATTSYEQYFGPGTRLTVT.

This sequence joins TRBV25-1 and TRBJ2-3; D may be TRBD1 or TRBD2 (5 bases each). The V gene's germline CDR1 is MGHDK and CDR2 SYGVNS. Trimming removed 5 bases from V and 3 bases from J, with 15 bases in between. The CDR3 length is 15 residues. The CDR3: CASSRPGPQTDTQYF. The DNA of the CDR3 is TGTGCCAGCAGTAGGCCGGGACCCCAAACAGATACGCAGTATTTT.

CDR3 sequence reads: CASTPTGGNTEAFF. The CDR3 nucleotides read TGTGCCAGCACCCCGACAGGGGGGAACACTGAAGCTTTCTTT. The chain joins TRBV28 to TRBJ1-1, with 9 bases aligning to TRBD1. CDR3 length: 14 amino acids. Per the germline V gene, CDR1 is MDHEN and CDR2 is SYDVKM. The J segment lost 1 base and the V segment lost 7 bases, leaving 4 bases of the junction unmatched.

The genes are TRBV15 and TRBJ1-4; D is undetermined. Germline-derived CDR1 and CDR2 are LNHNV and YYDKDF (reference sequence). Trimming took off 5 bases at V and 0 bases at J, with 13 bases between the two ends. This CDR3 has 16 residues. The CDR3 spells CATSLRELATNEKLFF. DNA for the CDR3: TGTGCCACCAGCCTGAGGGAACTAGCAACTAATGAAAAACTGTTTTTT.

This clone was observed a single time. The V and J genes are TRBV19 and TRBJ2-1; 12 bases agree with TRBD2. Germline lookup yields CDR1 LNHDA and CDR2 SQIVND (reference sequence). CDR3 length: 15 amino acids. V lost 9 bases and J lost 9; bases outside the gene matches: 12. The chain's CDR3 is CASSGASGRAREQFF. CDR3 sequence (DNA): TGTGCCAGCTCGGGGGCTAGCGGGAGGGCCCGTGAGCAGTTCTTC. Looking up the rest from reference TRBV19 and TRBJ2-1 gives the full variable domain: DGGITQSPKYLFRKEGQNVTLSCEQNLNHDAMYWYRQDPGQGLRLIYYSQIVNDFQKGDIAEGYSVSREKKESFPLTVTSAQKNPTAFYLCASSGASGRAREQFFGPGTRLTVL.

This sequence joins TRBV9 and TRBJ1-2; a possible D gene is TRBD1 (6 bases). The CDR3 is made up of 15 amino acids. The V gene lost 0 bases and the J gene lost 5 bases, with 14 bases spanning the gap. Looked up from germline, CDR1 is SGDLS and CDR2 is YYNGEE. CDR3: CASSVGRGFEYGYTF. CDR3 sequence (DNA): TGTGCCAGCAGCGTAGGCAGGGGTTTTGAATATGGCTACACCTTC. Drawing the rest from reference TRBV9 and TRBJ1-2, the complete variable domain is DSGVTQTPKHLITATGQRVTLRCSPRSGDLSVYWYQQSLDQGLQFLIQYYNGEERAKGNILERFSAQQFPDLHSELNLSSLELGDSALYFCASSVGRGFEYGYTFGSGTRLTVV.

The chain employs TRBV9 and TRBJ2-6, with D uncertain. The CDR3 is made up of 18 amino acids. Per germline, CDR1 SGDLS and CDR2 YYNGEE. V was clipped by 3 bases and J by 1 base, with 17 bases between them. The CDR3 DNA reads TGTGCCAGCAGCGCCACCACCACGGTGGGTTCTGGGGCCAACGTCCTGACTTTC. Encoded protein: CASSATTTVGSGANVLTF.

The gene calls are TRBV7-8 and TRBJ2-7, with D possibly TRBD1 on 6 matching bases. V lost 0 bases and J 3 bases, leaving 15 bases between the germline ends. The CDR3 sequence is 16 residues long. Germline-derived CDR1 and CDR2 are SGHVS and FQNEAQ. CDR3 coding DNA: TGTGCCAGCAGCTTAGCGAAGGGGAAGGGGGTCTACGAGCAGTACTTC. It encodes CASSLAKGKGVYEQYF.

The rearrangement links TRBV28 to TRBJ1-6, with 8 positions matching TRBD1. CDR1 and CDR2 (germline): MDHEN, SYDVKM. The CDR3 is 14 residues long. J gave up 10 bases and V 2 bases, and 4 bases lay outside the gene matches. In DNA, the CDR3 is TGTGCCAGCAGTTTAAGACAGGGGAGATCACCCCTCCACTTT. Its protein product is CASSLRQGRSPLHF.